One sample yielded the 5 T cell receptor beta chains listed below, sequenced in a study of shared clonotypes between healthy human individuals. Sequencing was performed with immunoSEQ multiplex PCR; in TCRdb, only in-frame clones are kept and a portion is missing. The sample has roughly 1,600,000 clones; 98% to 99% are singletons. The sequenced material came from naive CD4+ T cells sorted from blood. The subset: CD45RA+ positively selected. These receptors all stem from a man in his thirties or forties in good health.

The J gene is TRBJ1-1, the V gene TRBV2; no clear D gene. V lost 5 bases to trimming and J lost 2 bases, with 6 bases between them. The germline gives CDR1 SNHLY, CDR2 FYNNEI. The CDR3 is 12 amino acids. CDR3 amino acids: CASSTANTEAFF. CDR3 nucleotides: TGTGCCAGCAGTACAGCAAACACTGAAGCTTTCTTT.

The chain has TRBV29-1 and TRBJ1-4, with 7 nucleotides matching TRBD1. The trim removed 5 bases at V and 0 bases at J, leaving 3 bases unmatched. CDR1 is SQVTM, CDR2 ANQGSEA, per germline. There are 14 residues in the CDR3. CDR3 region: CSVFQGATNEKLFF. The CDR3 region has the DNA TGCAGCGTTTTCCAGGGGGCAACTAATGAAAAACTGTTTTTT.

The sample holds one count of this clone. The gene calls are TRBV18 and TRBJ2-1; 12 nucleotides line up with TRBD1. The CDR3 covers 15 residues. CDR1 is KGHSH, CDR2 LQKENI, per germline. J gave up 8 bases and V 4 bases, and 6 bases lay outside the gene matches. CDR3 region: CASSLGQGASDEQFF. The CDR3 nucleotides read TGTGCCAGCTCACTGGGACAGGGGGCTAGCGATGAGCAGTTCTTC.

The CDR3, as DNA: TGTGCCAGCAGCGCTGTTGGGGGGCTGATGGAGACCCAGTACTTC. This codes for CASSAVGGLMETQYF. This chain connects TRBV7-3 to TRBJ2-5; TRBD1 or TRBD2 may be the D gene (6 bases each). This CDR3 has 15 residues. Trimming removed 5 bases from V and 5 bases from J, with 18 bases in between. Germline assignment: CDR1 SGHTA and CDR2 FQGTGA. Full variable domain (rest looked up from reference TRBV7-3 and TRBJ2-5): GAGVSQTPSNKVTEKGKYVELRCDPISGHTALYWYRQSLGQGPEFLIYFQGTGAADDSGLPNDRFFAVRPEGSVSTLKIQRTERGDSAVYLCASSAVGGLMETQYFGPGTRLLVL.

The chain is built from TRBV2 and TRBJ1-5; D remains ambiguous. V shed 4 bases and J shed 7 bases, with 11 bases lying between them. This CDR3 has 13 amino acids. Germline V gives CDR1 SNHLY, CDR2 FYNNEI. CDR3 DNA sequence: TGTGCCAGCAGTGCTGAGGGCGGGCAGCCCCAGCATTTT. This codes for CASSAEGGQPQHF.